Following are 20 T cell receptor beta chains from one sample sequenced in a study of T cell responses to AZD1222 COVID-19 vaccine. Measured with immunoSEQ multiplex PCR; TCRdb has only the in-frame clones, and not every one. The sample records tens of thousands of clones, about nine tenths being singletons. The sample was peripheral blood, taken 28 days after the second AZD1222 dose. The receptors were gathered from an adult who received the AZD1222 COVID-19 vaccine.

The chain carries TRBV11-2 and TRBJ1-1, with TRBD1 matching 7 bases. The CDR3 sequence is 13 residues long. J was trimmed by 8 bases and V by 5 bases; bases with no gene match: 8. The germline V gene encodes CDR1 SGHAT and CDR2 FQNNGV. CDR3 in DNA: TGTGCCAGCAGCCCGATGACAGGGACCGAAGCTTTCTTT. Amino acids: CASSPMTGTEAFF.

This clone occurred once. The gene calls are TRBV30 and TRBJ1-1; D remains unclear. CDR1 is GTSNPN and CDR2 is SVGIG in the germline V gene (reference sequence). CDR3 length: 12 residues. The CDR3 coding sequence is TGTGCTTGGTCCCGGTTGAACACTGAAGCTTTCTTT. Encoded protein: CAWSRLNTEAFF.

This chain connects TRBV9 to TRBJ1-2; D uncertain. With 1 base removed from V and 4 bases from J, the gap between germline ends came to 14 bases. CDR1 is SGDLS and CDR2 is YYNGEE in the germline V gene. This CDR3 is built from 15 residues. DNA for the CDR3: TGTGCCAGCAGCGTAAAGGCGGAGGGAAGCTATGGCTACACCTTC. This encodes CASSVKAEGSYGYTF.

The CDR3 DNA reads as TGTGCCAGCAGCACGACTAGCGGGGCCCCAGATACGCAGTATTTT. It yields the protein CASSTTSGAPDTQYF. J is TRBJ2-3 and V is TRBV7-9; 11 bases map to TRBD2. V was clipped by 5 bases and J by 4 bases; unmatched bases: 5. The CDR3 has 15 amino acids. CDR1 SEHNR and CDR2 FQNEAQ come from the germline V gene (reference sequence). The full variable domain, in which reference TRBV7-9 and TRBJ2-3 provide the parts outside the CDR3, is DTGVSQNPRHKITKRGQNVTFRCDPISEHNRLYWYRQTLGQGPEFLTYFQNEAQLEKSRLLSDRFSAERPKGSFSTLEIQRTEQGDSAMYLCASSTTSGAPDTQYFGPGTRLTVL.

V gene TRBV7-2 combines with J gene TRBJ1-3, with no clear D. CDR1 SGHTA and CDR2 FQGNSA come from the germline V gene. The V end lost 1 base, the J end lost 1 base, and 8 bases lay between the germline ends. The CDR3 contains 15 residues. The CDR3 here is CASSLGAGSGNTIYF. For the CDR3, the DNA is TGTGCCAGCAGCTTAGGAGCGGGATCTGGAAACACCATATATTTT.

The chain is built from TRBV28 and TRBJ2-7; 8 bases align to TRBD1. V dropped 6 bases and J dropped 3; count of bases not matched to a gene: 10. This CDR3 region has 15 residues. Germline assignment: CDR1 MDHEN and CDR2 SYDVKM. Here the CDR3 reads CASSSLRTGFYEQYF. Here the CDR3 DNA reads TGTGCCAGCAGCAGTTTACGGACAGGGTTCTACGAGCAGTACTTC.

V and J are TRBV25-1 and TRBJ2-1; a weak D match, TRBD2 (6 bases). Germline CDR1 is MGHDK and CDR2 is SYGVNS. V lost 4 bases and J 9 bases, leaving 7 bases between the germline ends. The CDR3 covers 11 residues. The CDR3 DNA reads as TGTGCCAGCAGTGGGGGAGGTGAGCAGTTCTTC. It codes for CASSGGGEQFF.

The DNA of the CDR3 is TGCAGCGTTGCCGGGACGGAAAATCAGCCCCAGCATTTT. Translating it yields CSVAGTENQPQHF. The chain has TRBV29-1 and TRBJ1-5; possible D gene TRBD1, 5 bases. Between the trimmed V and J ends, which lost 4 bases and 4 bases, there was a span of 11 bases. Germline V gene lookup returns CDR1 SQVTM and CDR2 ANQGSEA. The CDR3 loop spans 13 amino acids.

The chain is built from TRBV10-2 and TRBJ1-6, with unresolved D. Trimming left V 6 bases short and J 7 bases short, with 4 bases between. CDR1 WSHSY and CDR2 SAAADI come from the germline V gene. The CDR3 has 11 amino acids. CDR3 sequence: CASRENSPLHF. DNA for the CDR3: TGCGCCAGCAGAGAGAATTCACCCCTCCACTTT.

The rearrangement uses TRBV10-3 and TRBJ2-7; 7 nucleotides agree with TRBD1. With V trimmed by 11 bases and J by 0 bases, 4 bases remained unmatched. This CDR3 is built from 12 residues. Germline CDR1 and CDR2: ENHRY and SYGVKD. The DNA for the CDR3 is TGTGCCTCACGACAGGGCTCCTACGAGCAGTACTTC. Translating gives CASRQGSYEQYF.

The chain combines TRBV5-1 with TRBJ2-1; tentatively, D is TRBD1 (6 bases). From germline, CDR1 is SGHRS and CDR2 YFSETQ. V was trimmed by 1 base and J by 4 bases, leaving 12 bases between them. The CDR3 is 15 amino acids. This chain's CDR3 is CASSLIGGKYNEQFF. The CDR3 bases are TGCGCCAGCAGCTTGATAGGGGGTAAATACAATGAGCAGTTCTTC.

The chain is built from TRBV2 and TRBJ1-5; 7 nucleotides agree with TRBD1. In germline, CDR1 is SNHLY, CDR2 FYNNEI. The CDR3 consists of 14 residues. The junction had 7 bases not matched to a gene; V was cut back by 4 bases and J by 7 bases. CDR3 in DNA: TGTGCCAGCAGTGTACAGGGGCGGGAACAGCCCCAGCATTTT. Its protein product is CASSVQGREQPQHF.

J is TRBJ2-7 and V is TRBV7-8, with D perhaps assigned TRBD1 or TRBD2 (5 bases each). Germline V gene data show CDR1 as SGHVS and CDR2 as FQNEAQ. The CDR3 sequence is 14 residues long. The ends were cut back, 0 bases at V and 5 bases at J, with 11 bases in the middle. This CDR3 is CASSLAGAGDEQYF. The CDR3 coding sequence is TGTGCCAGCAGCTTAGCTGGGGCCGGGGACGAGCAGTACTTC. Together with reference TRBV7-8 and TRBJ2-7, the CDR3 gives the full variable domain: GAGVSQSPRYKVAKRGQDVALRCDPISGHVSLFWYQQALGQGPEFLTYFQNEAQLDKSGLPSDRFFAERPEGSVSTLKIQRTQQEDSAVYLCASSLAGAGDEQYFGPGTRLTVT.

The V and J genes are TRBV15 and TRBJ1-6; possible D gene TRBD1, 6 bases. This CDR3 region has 19 residues. Trimming took 6 bases from V and 0 from J, leaving 21 bases between them. Germline CDR1 and CDR2: LNHNV and YYDKDF (reference sequence). The CDR3 loop reads CATRDGRQALSSYNSPLHF. For the CDR3, the DNA is TGTGCCACCAGGGATGGGAGACAGGCCTTAAGCTCCTATAATTCACCCCTCCACTTT. Complete variable domain (other parts from reference TRBV15 and TRBJ1-6): DAMVIQNPRYQVTQFGKPVTLSCSQTLNHNVMYWYQQKSSQAPKLLFHYYDKDFNNEADTPDNFQSRRPNTSFCFLDIRSPGLGDTAMYLCATRDGRQALSSYNSPLHFGNGTRLTVT.

V usage is TRBV5-1 and J usage is TRBJ2-3, with D tentatively TRBD1 or TRBD2 (6 bases each). Trimming removed 0 bases at V and 6 bases at J, with 14 bases between. Germline lookup yields CDR1 SGHRS and CDR2 YFSETQ. CDR3 size: 15 residues. CDR3 residues: CASSLAWGAKDTQYF. For the CDR3, the DNA is TGCGCCAGCAGCTTGGCCTGGGGGGCTAAGGATACGCAGTATTTT.

This chain uses TRBV3-1 (or the pseudogene TRBV3-2) with TRBJ1-5; D unclear. The V and J ends lost 0 bases and 2 bases respectively, with 5 bases between them. The germline CDR1 and CDR2 sequences are LGHDT and YNNKEL (reference sequence). The CDR3 has 14 amino acids. Written as DNA, the CDR3 is TGTGCCAGCAGCCAAGAGCCCGGCAATCAGCCCCAGCATTTT. Translating it yields CASSQEPGNQPQHF.

This clone appeared a single time. The gene calls are TRBV7-2 and TRBJ1-1, with D possibly being TRBD1 (6 bases). The CDR3 is made up of 14 amino acids. Trimming pared 5 bases from V and 3 bases from J, leaving 13 bases between. CDR1 SGHTA and CDR2 FQGNSA come from the germline V gene. The CDR3 reads CASSKQGGDTEAFF. The DNA for the CDR3 is TGTGCCAGCAGCAAACAGGGAGGGGACACTGAAGCTTTCTTT.

CDR3 protein: CASSLEGTENSPLHF. The CDR3 DNA reads TGCGCCAGCAGCTTGGAAGGGACAGAAAATTCACCCCTCCACTTT. This chain uses TRBV5-1 with TRBJ1-6, with 7 bases identical to TRBD1. Germline-derived CDR1 and CDR2 are SGHRS and YFSETQ. The CDR3 loop spans 15 amino acids. Losses at the gene ends were 0 bases for V and 7 bases for J; bases not matched to a gene: 4.

The chain joins TRBV7-2 to TRBJ1-5; D gene ambiguous. The CDR3 runs 13 residues. Trimming removed 4 bases at V and 0 bases at J, with 4 bases between. Germline loops: CDR1 SGHTA, CDR2 FQGNSA. The CDR3 protein is CASSSNSNQPQHF. CDR3 nucleotide sequence: TGTGCCAGCAGCTCAAATAGCAATCAGCCCCAGCATTTT.

This chain joins TRBV19 and TRBJ1-1; TRBD1 might be the D (5 bases). Germline V gene data show CDR1 as LNHDA and CDR2 as SQIVND (reference sequence). The germline V and J ends were trimmed by 1 base and 8 bases, with 11 bases remaining between them. The CDR3 sequence is 13 residues long. The CDR3 DNA follows: TGTGCCAGTAGTATAGGACCTGGGGCCGAAGCTTTCTTT. Its translation: CASSIGPGAEAFF.